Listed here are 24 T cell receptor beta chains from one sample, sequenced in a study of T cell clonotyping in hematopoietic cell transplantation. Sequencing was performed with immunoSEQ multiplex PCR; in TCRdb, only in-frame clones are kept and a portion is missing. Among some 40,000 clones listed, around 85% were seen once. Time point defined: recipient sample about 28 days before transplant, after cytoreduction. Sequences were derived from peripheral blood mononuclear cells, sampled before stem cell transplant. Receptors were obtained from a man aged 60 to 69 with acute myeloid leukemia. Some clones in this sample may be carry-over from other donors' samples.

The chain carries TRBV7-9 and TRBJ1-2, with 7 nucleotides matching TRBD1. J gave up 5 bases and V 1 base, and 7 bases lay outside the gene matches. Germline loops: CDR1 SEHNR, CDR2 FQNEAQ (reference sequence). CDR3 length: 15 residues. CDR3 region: CASSLDGGTAYGYTF. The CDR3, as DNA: TGTGCCAGCAGCTTAGACGGGGGGACAGCTTATGGCTACACCTTC.

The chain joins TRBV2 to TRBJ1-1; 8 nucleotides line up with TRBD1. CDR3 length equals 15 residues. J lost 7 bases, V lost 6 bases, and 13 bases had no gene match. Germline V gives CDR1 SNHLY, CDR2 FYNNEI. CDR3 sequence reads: CASSRQGSKVNEAFF. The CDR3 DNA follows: TGTGCCAGCAGCCGACAGGGGTCGAAAGTCAATGAAGCTTTCTTT.

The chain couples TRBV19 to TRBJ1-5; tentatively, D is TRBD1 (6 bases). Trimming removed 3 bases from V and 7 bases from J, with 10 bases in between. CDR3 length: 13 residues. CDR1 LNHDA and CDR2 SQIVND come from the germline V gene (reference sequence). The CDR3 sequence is CASSMGGRQPQHF. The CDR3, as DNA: TGTGCCAGTAGTATGGGGGGCCGACAGCCCCAGCATTTT. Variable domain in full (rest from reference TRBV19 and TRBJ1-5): DGGITQSPKYLFRKEGQNVTLSCEQNLNHDAMYWYRQDPGQGLRLIYYSQIVNDFQKGDIAEGYSVSREKKESFPLTVTSAQKNPTAFYLCASSMGGRQPQHFGDGTRLSIL.

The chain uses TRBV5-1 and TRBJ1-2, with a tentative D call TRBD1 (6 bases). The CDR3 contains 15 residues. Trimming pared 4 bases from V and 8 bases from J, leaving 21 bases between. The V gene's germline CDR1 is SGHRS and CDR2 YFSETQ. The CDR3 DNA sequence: TGCGCCAGCAGCCCCGTAACCGGGACACCGGGGGGCTACACCTTC. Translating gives CASSPVTGTPGGYTF. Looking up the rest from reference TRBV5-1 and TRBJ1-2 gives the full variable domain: KAGVTQTPRYLIKTRGQQVTLSCSPISGHRSVSWYQQTPGQGLQFLFEYFSETQRNKGNFPGRFSGRQFSNSRSEMNVSTLELGDSALYLCASSPVTGTPGGYTFGSGTRLTVV.

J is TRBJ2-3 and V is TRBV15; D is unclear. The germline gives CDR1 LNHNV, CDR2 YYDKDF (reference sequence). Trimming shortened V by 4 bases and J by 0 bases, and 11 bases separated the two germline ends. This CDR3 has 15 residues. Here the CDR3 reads CATSTRATSTDTQYF. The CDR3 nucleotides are TGTGCCACCAGCACCCGGGCGACCAGCACAGATACGCAGTATTTT.

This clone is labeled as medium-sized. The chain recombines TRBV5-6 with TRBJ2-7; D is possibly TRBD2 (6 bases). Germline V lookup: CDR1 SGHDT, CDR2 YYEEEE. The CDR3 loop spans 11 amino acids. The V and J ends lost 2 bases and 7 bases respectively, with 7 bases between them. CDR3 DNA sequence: TGTGCCAGCAGCTTTGGGGGGGAGCAGTACTTC. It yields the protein CASSFGGEQYF. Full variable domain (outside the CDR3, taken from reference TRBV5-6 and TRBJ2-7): DAGVTQSPTHLIKTRGQQVTLRCSPKSGHDTVSWYQQALGQGPQFIFQYYEEEERQRGNFPDRFSGHQFPNYSSELNVNALLLGDSALYLCASSFGGEQYFGPGTRLTVT.

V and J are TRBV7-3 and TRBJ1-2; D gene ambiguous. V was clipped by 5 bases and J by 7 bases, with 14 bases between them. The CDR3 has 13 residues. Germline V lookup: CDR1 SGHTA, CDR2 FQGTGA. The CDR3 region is CASSPEPVGGYTF. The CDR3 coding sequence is TGTGCCAGCAGCCCAGAACCCGTCGGTGGCTACACCTTC.

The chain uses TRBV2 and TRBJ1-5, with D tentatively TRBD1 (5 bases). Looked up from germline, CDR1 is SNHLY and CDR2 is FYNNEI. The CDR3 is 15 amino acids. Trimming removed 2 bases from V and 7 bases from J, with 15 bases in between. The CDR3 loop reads CASSERGLRDQPQHF. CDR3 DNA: TGTGCCAGCAGTGAACGGGGGTTGAGGGACCAGCCCCAGCATTTT.

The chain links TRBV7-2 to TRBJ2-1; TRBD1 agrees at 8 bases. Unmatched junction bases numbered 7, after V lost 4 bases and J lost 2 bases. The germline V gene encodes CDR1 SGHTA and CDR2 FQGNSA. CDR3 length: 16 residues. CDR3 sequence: CASSSSGQGTYNEQFF. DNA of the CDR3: TGTGCCAGCAGCTCCAGCGGACAGGGAACCTACAATGAGCAGTTCTTC.

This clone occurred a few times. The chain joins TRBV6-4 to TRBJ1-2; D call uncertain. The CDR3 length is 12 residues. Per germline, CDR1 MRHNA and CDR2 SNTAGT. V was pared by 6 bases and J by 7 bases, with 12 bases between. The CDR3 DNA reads TGTGCCAGCAGGGGTGGAGACATTGGCTACACCTTC. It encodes CASRGGDIGYTF.

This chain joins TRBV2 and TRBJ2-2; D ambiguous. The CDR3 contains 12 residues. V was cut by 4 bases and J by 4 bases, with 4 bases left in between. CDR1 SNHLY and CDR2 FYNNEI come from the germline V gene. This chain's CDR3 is CASSVVTGELFF. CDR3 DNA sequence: TGTGCCAGCAGTGTGGTCACCGGGGAGCTGTTTTTT.

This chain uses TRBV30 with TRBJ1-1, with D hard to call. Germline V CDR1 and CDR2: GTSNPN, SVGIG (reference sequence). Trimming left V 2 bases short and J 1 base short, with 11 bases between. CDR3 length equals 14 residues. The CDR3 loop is CAWSLGWGNTEAFF. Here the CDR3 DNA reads TGTGCCTGGAGTCTTGGATGGGGGAACACTGAAGCTTTCTTT.

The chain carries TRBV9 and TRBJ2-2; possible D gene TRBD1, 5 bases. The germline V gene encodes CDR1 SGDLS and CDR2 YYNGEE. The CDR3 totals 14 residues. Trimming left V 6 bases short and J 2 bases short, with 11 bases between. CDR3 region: CASKETANTGELFF. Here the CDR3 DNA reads TGTGCCAGCAAGGAGACAGCTAACACCGGGGAGCTGTTTTTT.

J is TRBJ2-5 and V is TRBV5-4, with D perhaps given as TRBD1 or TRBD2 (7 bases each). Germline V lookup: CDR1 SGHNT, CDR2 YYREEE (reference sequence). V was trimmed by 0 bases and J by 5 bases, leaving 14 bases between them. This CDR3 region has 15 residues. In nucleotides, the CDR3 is TGTGCCAGCAGCTTGGTAGCAGGGGGGGAGGAGACCCAGTACTTC. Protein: CASSLVAGGEETQYF.

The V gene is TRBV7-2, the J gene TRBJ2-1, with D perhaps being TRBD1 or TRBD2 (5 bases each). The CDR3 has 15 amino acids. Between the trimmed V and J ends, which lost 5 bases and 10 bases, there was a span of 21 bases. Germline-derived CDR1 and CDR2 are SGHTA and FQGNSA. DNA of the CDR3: TGTGCCAGCAGCGCCCAAACCGGGACCACAAAGGAGCAGTTCTTC. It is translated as CASSAQTGTTKEQFF.

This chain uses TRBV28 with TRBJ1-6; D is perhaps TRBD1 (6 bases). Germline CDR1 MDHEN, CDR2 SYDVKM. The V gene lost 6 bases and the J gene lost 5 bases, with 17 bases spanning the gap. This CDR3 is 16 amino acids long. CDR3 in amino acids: CASSRTTGANNSPLHF. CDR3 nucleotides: TGTGCCAGCAGCCGGACCACGGGGGCGAATAATTCACCCCTCCACTTT.

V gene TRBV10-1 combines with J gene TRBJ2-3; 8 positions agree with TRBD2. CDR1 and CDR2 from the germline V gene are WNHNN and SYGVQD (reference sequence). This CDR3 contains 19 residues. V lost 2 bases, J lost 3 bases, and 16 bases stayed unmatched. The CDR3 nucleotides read TGCGCCAGCAGTGAGATGGTGCGGGGGGAACGGTTCAGGACAGATACGCAGTATTTT. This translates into CASSEMVRGERFRTDTQYF.

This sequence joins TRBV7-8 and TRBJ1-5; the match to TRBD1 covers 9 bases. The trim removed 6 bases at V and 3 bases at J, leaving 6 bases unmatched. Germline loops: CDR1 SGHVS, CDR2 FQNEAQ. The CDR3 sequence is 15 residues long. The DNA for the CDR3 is TGTGCCAGCAGACCCGACAGGGGGTACAATCAGCCCCAGCATTTT. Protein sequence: CASRPDRGYNQPQHF.

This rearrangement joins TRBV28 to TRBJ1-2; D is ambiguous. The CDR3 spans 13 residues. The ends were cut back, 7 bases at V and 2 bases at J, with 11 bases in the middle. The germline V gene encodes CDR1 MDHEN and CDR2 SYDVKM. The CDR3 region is CASKGRSNYGYTF. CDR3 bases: TGTGCCAGCAAGGGAAGGAGCAACTATGGCTACACCTTC.

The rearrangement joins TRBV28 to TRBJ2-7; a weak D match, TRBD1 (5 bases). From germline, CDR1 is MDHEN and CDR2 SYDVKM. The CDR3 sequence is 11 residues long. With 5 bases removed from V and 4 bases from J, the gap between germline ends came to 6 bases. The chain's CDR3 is CASSTGYEQYF. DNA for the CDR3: TGTGCCAGCAGTACAGGTTACGAGCAGTACTTC.

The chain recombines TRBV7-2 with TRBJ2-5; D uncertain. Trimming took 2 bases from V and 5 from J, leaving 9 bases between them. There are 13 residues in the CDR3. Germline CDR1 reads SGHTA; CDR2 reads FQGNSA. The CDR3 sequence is CASSLSVAETQYF. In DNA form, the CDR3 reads TGTGCCAGCAGCTTATCGGTGGCGGAGACCCAGTACTTC.

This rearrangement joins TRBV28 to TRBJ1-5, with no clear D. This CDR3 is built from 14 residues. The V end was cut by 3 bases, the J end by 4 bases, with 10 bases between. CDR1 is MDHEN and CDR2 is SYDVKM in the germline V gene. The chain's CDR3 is CASSFRATNQPQHF. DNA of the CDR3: TGTGCCAGCAGTTTCCGGGCCACTAATCAGCCCCAGCATTTT.

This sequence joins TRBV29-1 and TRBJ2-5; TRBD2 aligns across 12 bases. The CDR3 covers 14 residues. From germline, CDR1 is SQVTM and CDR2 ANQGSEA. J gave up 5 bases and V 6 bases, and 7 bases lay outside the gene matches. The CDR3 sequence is CSVASGGARETQYF. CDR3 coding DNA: TGCAGCGTAGCTAGCGGGGGGGCCAGGGAGACCCAGTACTTC.

This CDR3 reads CSVEIETSETQYF. CDR3 in DNA: TGCAGCGTTGAGATAGAGACATCAGAGACCCAGTACTTC. This chain joins TRBV29-1 and TRBJ2-5; D gene ambiguous. CDR1 and CDR2 (germline): SQVTM, ANQGSEA. This CDR3 has 13 amino acids. The V end lost 3 bases, the J end lost 4 bases, and 12 bases lay between the germline ends. Drawing the rest from reference TRBV29-1 and TRBJ2-5, the complete variable domain is SAVISQKPSRDICQRGTSLTIQCQVDSQVTMMFWYRQQPGQSLTLIATANQGSEATYESGFVIDKFPISRPNLTFSTLTVSNMSPEDSSIYLCSVEIETSETQYFGPGTRLLVL.